Listed here are 24 T cell receptor beta chains from one sample, sequenced in a study of a mutant IDH1 vaccine in newly diagnosed glioma. Repertoires were generated with immunoSEQ multiplex PCR, while TCRdb's copy carries only in-frame clones and drops some. The sample holds 31,000 or so clones, approximately 77% seen once. Time point noted: week 35, safety follow-up. The vaccine gave 300 ug of a 20-mer mutant IDH1 peptide subcutaneously per dose. The antigens of these receptors remain unknown. The source was PBMCs, collected from a glioma patient whose treatment included an IDH1 peptide vaccine. Receptor source: a man younger than 45 with glioma.

The CDR3 DNA is TGTGCCAGCAGCCAAGGGTTCTATGGCTACACCTTC. It specifies CASSQGFYGYTF. J is TRBJ1-2 and V is TRBV14, with D unclear. This CDR3 contains 12 residues. Per germline, CDR1 SGHDN and CDR2 FVKESK. Trimming stripped 1 base from V and 4 bases from J, with 4 bases between.

V is TRBV4-1 and J is TRBJ1-4, with a weak D call TRBD1 (5 bases). The germline V gene has CDR1 MGHRA and CDR2 YSYEKL. This CDR3 spans 16 amino acids. Trimming cost V 4 bases and J 3 bases, with 15 bases left between them. The CDR3 coding sequence is TGCGCCAGCAGCCTAAATGGGAGGGGAGCTAATGAAAAACTGTTTTTT. Its protein is CASSLNGRGANEKLFF.

The V and J genes are TRBV25-1 and TRBJ2-1; 11 nucleotides match TRBD1. Germline CDR1 reads MGHDK; CDR2 reads SYGVNS. The J segment lost 8 bases and the V segment lost 4 bases, leaving 7 bases of the junction unmatched. This CDR3 is 15 amino acids long. CDR3 residues: CASSVRDRGFDEQFF. The CDR3 nucleotides are TGTGCCAGCAGTGTCCGGGACAGGGGGTTTGATGAGCAGTTCTTC.

J is TRBJ2-2 and V is TRBV6-5; D tentatively reads TRBD1 or TRBD2 (5 bases each). This CDR3 contains 14 residues. V was pared by 4 bases and J by 3 bases, with 9 bases between. Germline-derived CDR1 and CDR2 are MNHEY and SVGAGI. The CDR3 DNA reads TGTGCCAGCAGTTGGGACCGCTACACCGGGGAGCTGTTTTTT. Translated, it gives CASSWDRYTGELFF.

The genes are TRBV12-5 and TRBJ1-2, with 7 bases aligning to TRBD1. Germline CDR1 reads LGHNT; CDR2 reads FRNRAP. Trimming removed 7 bases from V and 0 bases from J; junction bases left unmatched: 5. The CDR3 extends over 14 amino acids. The CDR3 DNA is TGTGCTAGTGCGACAGGGTTTGCTAACTATGGCTACACCTTC. Protein sequence: CASATGFANYGYTF.

V is TRBV27 and J is TRBJ2-2; D is uncertain. From germline, CDR1 is MNHEY and CDR2 SMNVEV (reference sequence). The V and J ends lost 7 bases and 4 bases respectively, with 16 bases between them. The CDR3 length is 15 residues. The CDR3 nucleotides read TGTGCCAGCACCGTTTATGCAAGGTCCACCGGGGAGCTGTTTTTT. Its protein is CASTVYARSTGELFF.

V usage is TRBV5-1 and J usage is TRBJ2-1; 13 bases match TRBD2. The CDR3 has 16 residues. Trimming at V came to 0 bases and at J to 6 bases, leaving 3 bases not matched to a gene. The V gene's germline CDR1 is SGHRS and CDR2 YFSETQ. CDR3 DNA sequence: TGCGCCAGCAGCTTGGGAGGACTAGCGGGAGTCAATGAGCAGTTCTTC. Translation gives CASSLGGLAGVNEQFF. The complete variable domain, with remaining parts taken from reference TRBV5-1 and TRBJ2-1, reads KAGVTQTPRYLIKTRGQQVTLSCSPISGHRSVSWYQQTPGQGLQFLFEYFSETQRNKGNFPGRFSGRQFSNSRSEMNVSTLELGDSALYLCASSLGGLAGVNEQFFGPGTRLTVL.

The chain uses TRBV4-1 and TRBJ2-3, with 11 bases that match TRBD2. The CDR3 loop spans 15 amino acids. The V gene end was trimmed by 4 bases and the J gene end by 5 bases; junction bases not matched to a gene: 5. CDR1 is MGHRA, CDR2 YSYEKL, per germline. The CDR3 region is CASSLLAGVGDTQYF. The CDR3 region has the DNA TGCGCCAGCAGCCTACTAGCGGGAGTAGGAGATACGCAGTATTTT.

This clone appeared once. The J gene is TRBJ2-1, the V gene TRBV7-9; 11 bases agree with TRBD2. This CDR3 has 18 residues. With 5 bases clipped from V and 4 bases from J, the junction kept 13 bases outside the gene matches. Germline assignment: CDR1 SEHNR and CDR2 FQNEAQ (reference sequence). CDR3 region: CASSHPLAGEHPYNEQFF. CDR3 nucleotide sequence: TGTGCCAGCAGCCACCCACTAGCGGGAGAACACCCTTACAATGAGCAGTTCTTC.

This clone was counted once. The V call is TRBV7-2, the J call TRBJ1-3; unclear D gene. Germline V gives CDR1 SGHTA, CDR2 FQGNSA. The length of the CDR3 is 16 residues. V lost 3 bases to trimming and J lost 0 bases, with 12 bases between them. The DNA of the CDR3 is TGTGCCAGCAGCTTCCAAGGAAAGGGCTCTGGAAACACCATATATTTT. It codes for CASSFQGKGSGNTIYF.

J is TRBJ1-1 and V is TRBV5-1, with a possible D match to TRBD1 (6 bases). Germline CDR1 and CDR2: SGHRS and YFSETQ. This CDR3 comprises 15 residues. The V gene lost 0 bases and the J gene lost 1 base, with 10 bases spanning the gap. The DNA for the CDR3 is TGCGCCAGCAGCTTGGGGGGGGCCAGGAACACTGAAGCTTTCTTT. Protein sequence: CASSLGGARNTEAFF. The full variable domain, rest sourced from reference TRBV5-1 and TRBJ1-1, is KAGVTQTPRYLIKTRGQQVTLSCSPISGHRSVSWYQQTPGQGLQFLFEYFSETQRNKGNFPGRFSGRQFSNSRSEMNVSTLELGDSALYLCASSLGGARNTEAFFGQGTRLTVV.

The rearrangement uses TRBV19 and TRBJ1-1, with a possible D match to TRBD1 (5 bases). With 1 base removed from V and 0 bases from J, the gap between germline ends came to 9 bases. Germline-derived CDR1 and CDR2 are LNHDA and SQIVND (reference sequence). The CDR3 has 15 amino acids. DNA of the CDR3: TGTGCCAGTAGTATAGTGGGGGGACTGAACACTGAAGCTTTCTTT. It yields the protein CASSIVGGLNTEAFF.

The rearrangement links TRBV7-2 to TRBJ2-7; 8 nucleotides align to TRBD1. J gave up 4 bases and V 6 bases, and 2 bases lay outside the gene matches. In germline, CDR1 is SGHTA, CDR2 FQGNSA. This CDR3 comprises 12 residues. In nucleotides, the CDR3 is TGTGCCAGCAGTGGACAGGGATACGAGCAGTACTTC. It specifies CASSGQGYEQYF. Supplemented by reference TRBV7-2 and TRBJ2-7, the full variable domain reads GAGVSQSPSNKVTEKGKDVELRCDPISGHTALYWYRQSLGQGLEFLIYFQGNSAPDKSGLPSDRFSAERTGGSVSTLTIQRTQQEDSAVYLCASSGQGYEQYFGPGTRLTVT.

The chain employs TRBV5-1 and TRBJ1-2, with 12 bases identical to TRBD1. Trimming took 4 bases from V and 8 from J; bases not matched to a gene: 6. This CDR3 comprises 14 residues. Looked up from germline, CDR1 is SGHRS and CDR2 is YFSETQ. The CDR3 region is CASSVGQGAEGYTF. The CDR3 coding sequence is TGCGCCAGCAGCGTGGGACAGGGGGCAGAGGGCTACACCTTC. Together with reference TRBV5-1 and TRBJ1-2, the CDR3 gives the full variable domain: KAGVTQTPRYLIKTRGQQVTLSCSPISGHRSVSWYQQTPGQGLQFLFEYFSETQRNKGNFPGRFSGRQFSNSRSEMNVSTLELGDSALYLCASSVGQGAEGYTFGSGTRLTVV.

The V and J genes are TRBV6-5 and TRBJ2-1, with D tentatively TRBD2 (6 bases). V lost 2 bases and J 0 bases, leaving 11 bases between the germline ends. The CDR3 is made up of 16 amino acids. Germline-derived CDR1 and CDR2 are MNHEY and SVGAGI. The CDR3 DNA reads TGTGCCAGCAGTTACGACGGGGGTTTCTCCTACAATGAGCAGTTCTTC. It is translated as CASSYDGGFSYNEQFF.

The chain recombines TRBV18 with TRBJ1-1; TRBD1 might be the D (6 bases). CDR1 is KGHSH and CDR2 is LQKENI in the germline V gene. This CDR3 is built from 15 residues. V lost 2 bases to trimming and J lost 4 bases, with 14 bases between them. CDR3: CASSPGAGEGTEAFF. The CDR3 DNA reads TGTGCCAGCTCACCAGGGGCAGGGGAAGGCACTGAAGCTTTCTTT.

The V and J genes are TRBV5-3 and TRBJ1-5; the D is unclear. TRBV5-3 is an open reading frame, and its role is uncertain. The CDR3 is 17 amino acids. Trimming cost V 3 bases and J 4 bases, with 20 bases left between them. The CDR3: CARSCGWAGMGNQPQHF. The DNA for the CDR3 is TGTGCCAGAAGCTGCGGATGGGCTGGGATGGGGAATCAGCCCCAGCATTTT.

The rearrangement joins TRBV2 to TRBJ1-2, with 7 positions matching TRBD1. Germline assignment: CDR1 SNHLY and CDR2 FYNNEI. J gave up 4 bases and V 6 bases, and 2 bases lay outside the gene matches. There are 12 residues in the CDR3. As DNA, the CDR3 is TGTGCCAGCAGCAGGGACAGCTATGGCTACACCTTC. Amino acid sequence: CASSRDSYGYTF.

This sequence joins TRBV6-5 and TRBJ1-3, with D unclear. This CDR3 is 14 amino acids long. Deletions cut 4 bases from V and 5 bases from J, with 12 bases between. Germline-derived CDR1 and CDR2 are MNHEY and SVGAGI. CDR3 DNA sequence: TGTGCCAGCAGTTCGACGGATACCCGAAACACCATATATTTT. It encodes CASSSTDTRNTIYF.

The chain links TRBV27 to TRBJ1-5; possibly TRBD1 for D (5 bases). The CDR3 runs 15 residues. Germline CDR1 reads MNHEY; CDR2 reads SMNVEV (reference sequence). The V gene lost 1 base and the J gene lost 1 base, with 8 bases spanning the gap. The CDR3 DNA sequence: TGTGCCAGCAGTTTATTGGGGGAAAGCAATCAGCCCCAGCATTTT. Translating it yields CASSLLGESNQPQHF.

This clone appeared once. V is TRBV6-5 and J is TRBJ2-2; D call uncertain. CDR3 size: 13 residues. Germline CDR1 is MNHEY and CDR2 is SVGAGI. With 2 bases removed from V and 4 bases from J, the gap between germline ends came to 5 bases. The CDR3 DNA follows: TGTGCCAGCAGTTACGTCGGCACCGGGGAGCTGTTTTTT. Its translation is CASSYVGTGELFF.

The chain employs TRBV25-1 and TRBJ1-1; D is unclear. CDR1 and CDR2 (germline): MGHDK, SYGVNS. There are 13 residues in the CDR3. Trimming removed 2 bases from V and 2 bases from J, with 6 bases in between. Here the CDR3 reads CASSESPNTEAFF. CDR3 in DNA: TGTGCCAGCAGTGAAAGCCCTAACACTGAAGCTTTCTTT.

Here the CDR3 reads CASSGGGTNYGYTF. The CDR3 bases are TGCGCCAGCAGCGGGGGAGGTACTAACTATGGCTACACCTTC. The chain has TRBV5-1 and TRBJ1-2, with D tentatively TRBD1 (5 bases). Deletions cut 4 bases from V and 0 bases from J, with 10 bases between. Germline V gene lookup returns CDR1 SGHRS and CDR2 YFSETQ. This CDR3 contains 14 residues.

The chain carries TRBV7-8 and TRBJ1-2, with D possibly being TRBD1 (5 bases). The CDR3 has 15 amino acids. Germline CDR1 is SGHVS and CDR2 is FQNEAQ. V gave up 2 bases and J gave up 4 bases, with 14 bases separating them. CDR3 residues: CASSLFSQQGYGYTF. The DNA of the CDR3 is TGTGCCAGCAGCTTATTCTCCCAGCAGGGCTATGGCTACACCTTC.